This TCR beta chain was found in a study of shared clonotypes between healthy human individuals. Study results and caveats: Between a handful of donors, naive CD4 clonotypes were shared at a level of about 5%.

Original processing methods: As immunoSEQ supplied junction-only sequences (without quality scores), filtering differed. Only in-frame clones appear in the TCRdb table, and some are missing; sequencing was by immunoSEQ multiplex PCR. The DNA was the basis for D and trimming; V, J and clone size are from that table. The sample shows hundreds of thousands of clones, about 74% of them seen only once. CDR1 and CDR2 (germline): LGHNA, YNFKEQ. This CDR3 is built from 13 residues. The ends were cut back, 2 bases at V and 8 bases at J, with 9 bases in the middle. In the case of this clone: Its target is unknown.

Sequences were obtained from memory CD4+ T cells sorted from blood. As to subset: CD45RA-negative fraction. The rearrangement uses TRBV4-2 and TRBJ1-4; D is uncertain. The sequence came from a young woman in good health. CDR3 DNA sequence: TGTGCCAGCAGCCAAATCTACGGAGAAAAACTGTTTTTT. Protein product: CASSQIYGEKLFF.